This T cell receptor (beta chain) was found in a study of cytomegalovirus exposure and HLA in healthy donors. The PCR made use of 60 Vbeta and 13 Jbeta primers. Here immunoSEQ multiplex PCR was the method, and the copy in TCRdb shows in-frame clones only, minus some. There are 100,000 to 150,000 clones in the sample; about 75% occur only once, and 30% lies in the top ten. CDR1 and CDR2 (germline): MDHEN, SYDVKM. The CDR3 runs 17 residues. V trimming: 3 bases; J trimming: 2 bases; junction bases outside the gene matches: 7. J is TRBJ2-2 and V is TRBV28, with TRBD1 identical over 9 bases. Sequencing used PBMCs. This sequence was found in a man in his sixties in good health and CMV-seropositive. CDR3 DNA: TGTGCCAGCAGTTTGCCCCGGGACAGGGACAACACCGGGGAGCTGTTTTTT. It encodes CASSLPRDRDNTGELFF.